A single sample is the source of the 10 T cell receptor beta chains below, sequenced in a study of shared clonotypes between healthy human individuals. Only in-frame clones appear in the TCRdb table, and some are missing; sequencing was by immunoSEQ multiplex PCR. The data show about 480,000 clones, around 74% seen once. Sequenced sample: PBMCs. The receptors come from a woman aged 35 to 49 in good health. Some clones in this sample may be carry-over from other donors' samples.

There are a few counts of this clone. The J gene is TRBJ2-1, the V gene TRBV4-1, with D perhaps matching TRBD2 (7 bases). Per the germline V gene, CDR1 is MGHRA and CDR2 is YSYEKL. The CDR3 has 16 amino acids. The V end lost 0 bases, the J end lost 8 bases, and 17 bases lay between the germline ends. CDR3 region: CASSQDGLGGSDEQFF. In nucleotides, the CDR3 is TGCGCCAGCAGCCAAGACGGACTAGGGGGATCCGATGAGCAGTTCTTC.

V and J are TRBV10-3 and TRBJ2-1, with D uncertain. The CDR3 loop spans 13 amino acids. The ends were cut back, 7 bases at V and 5 bases at J, with 12 bases in the middle. CDR1 and CDR2 (germline): ENHRY, SYGVKD. The CDR3 loop is CAINNRENNEQFF. DNA of the CDR3: TGTGCCATCAATAACAGAGAAAACAATGAGCAGTTCTTC.

The chain is built from TRBV19 and TRBJ1-1; TRBD1 aligns across 11 bases. This CDR3 spans 14 amino acids. CDR1 is LNHDA, CDR2 SQIVND, per germline (reference sequence). Trimming at V came to 6 bases and at J to 5 bases, leaving 5 bases not matched to a gene. Written as DNA, the CDR3 is TGTGCCAGTAGCCCCCGGGACAGGGGGACTGAAGCTTTCTTT. It translates to CASSPRDRGTEAFF.

V is TRBV30 and J is TRBJ2-5, with 8 bases lining up with TRBD2. CDR1 GTSNPN and CDR2 SVGIG come from the germline V gene (reference sequence). The V and J ends lost 3 bases and 5 bases, in that order; junction bases with no gene match: 11. This CDR3 is built from 15 residues. CDR3 in amino acids: CAWREGVASGETQYF. The CDR3 DNA reads as TGTGCCTGGAGGGAAGGGGTGGCTAGCGGGGAGACCCAGTACTTC.

The chain uses TRBV7-6 and TRBJ1-4; D is unclear. The CDR3 runs to 14 residues. The germline V and J ends were trimmed by 1 base and 8 bases, with 11 bases remaining between them. From germline, CDR1 is SGHVS and CDR2 FNYEAQ. The CDR3: CASSLVSSGEKLFF. The CDR3 DNA is TGTGCCAGCAGCTTAGTAAGTTCAGGCGAAAAACTGTTTTTT.

This chain joins TRBV6-4 and TRBJ1-6, with 8 bases identical to TRBD1. Germline V gene sequence: CDR1 MRHNA, CDR2 SNTAGT. The CDR3 covers 14 residues. V was clipped by 6 bases and J by 9 bases; unmatched bases: 7. DNA for the CDR3: TGTGCCAGCAGCCCCGGGACAGGCGGTTCACCCCTCCACTTT. Its translation is CASSPGTGGSPLHF.

This clone was detected ten times or more. The rearrangement uses TRBV10-2 and TRBJ1-1; D is unresolved. V was shortened by 5 bases and J by 6 bases, with 13 bases between the two germline ends. The germline gives CDR1 WSHSY, CDR2 SAAADI. The CDR3 covers 13 residues. CDR3 sequence reads: CASSRAVNAEAFF. The CDR3 region has the DNA TGCGCCAGCAGTCGGGCAGTCAACGCTGAAGCTTTCTTT.

The chain combines TRBV4-2 with TRBJ2-2; TRBD1 might be the D (5 bases). Looked up from germline, CDR1 is LGHNA and CDR2 is YNFKEQ. Trimming cost V 4 bases and J 0 bases, with 15 bases left between them. The CDR3 consists of 17 residues. This CDR3 is CASSPFGQNANTGELFF. The CDR3, as DNA: TGTGCCAGCAGCCCTTTTGGACAAAACGCGAACACCGGGGAGCTGTTTTTT.

The chain has TRBV25-1 and TRBJ1-2, with 12 bases lining up with TRBD1. The CDR3 covers 14 residues. V lost 2 bases to trimming and J lost 7 bases; unmatched junction nucleotides: 2. Per germline, CDR1 MGHDK and CDR2 SYGVNS. The CDR3 loop is CASSEGGQGAGYTF. The CDR3 DNA follows: TGTGCCAGCAGTGAAGGGGGACAGGGGGCTGGCTACACCTTC.

J is TRBJ1-2 and V is TRBV9; D is possibly TRBD1 (6 bases). Germline CDR1 reads SGDLS; CDR2 reads YYNGEE. The V end lost 4 bases, the J end lost 2 bases, and 12 bases lay between the germline ends. The CDR3 runs 14 residues. In nucleotides, the CDR3 is TGTGCCAGCAGCCCCACCGGACAGAACTATGGCTACACCTTC. It yields the protein CASSPTGQNYGYTF. The full variable domain, in which reference TRBV9 and TRBJ1-2 provide the parts outside the CDR3, is DSGVTQTPKHLITATGQRVTLRCSPRSGDLSVYWYQQSLDQGLQFLIQYYNGEERAKGNILERFSAQQFPDLHSELNLSSLELGDSALYFCASSPTGQNYGYTFGSGTRLTVV.